The subject of this entry is one T cell receptor beta chain. Its antigen remains unidentified. The sample is drawn from a study of T cell clusters in autoimmune cytopenias (dated by TCRdb to the late 2010s). Describing the broader study: TRB sequencing reached a median depth of roughly 52,000 reads per sample and yielded a median of 2,350 distinct TRB clonotypes per sample. Alongside healthy, CLL and autoimmune hepatitis controls, autoimmune cytopenia patients had their peripheral blood TRB and IGH repertoires sequenced at active disease and again during treatment follow-up. The goal of the study was to determine whether autoimmune cytopenia patients have a disease-specific immune repertoire signature that could serve as a blood-based biomarker.

TRB rearrangements were amplified by multiplex PCR using a touch-down protocol with TRB-A and TRB-B primer pools mixed in one tube. Illumina adapters and sample indices were added to the amplicons through two consecutive PCR reactions performed with Phusion HS II polymerase. After gel purification with the NucleoSpin Gel and PCR Clean-up kit, the amplicons were quantified by Qubit and checked for quality on an Agilent 2100 Bioanalyzer. Sequencing of the libraries was performed on an Illumina MiSeq with 600-cycle, single-indexed, paired-end runs. In the original analysis: MiXCR version 2.1.12, together with the default MiXCR reference library, was used to align and assemble the TRB reads. A clone was defined by each unique CDR3 nucleotide sequence, and the analysis included only productive sequences supported by at least two reads. Repertoire diversity was assessed with alpha-parameterized diversity profiles (alpha 0 to 5), including the Shannon (alpha 1) and Simpson (alpha 2) indices, which were computed with an R script. Combinatorial TRB VJ usage was computed with the tcR package and compared between cohorts by principal component analysis with ade4. GLIPH was used to cluster TCRbeta CDR3s in pairs of cohorts matched for age and read depth, and a Wilcoxon test was used to compare cluster frequencies. The reads, reprocessed by TCRdb, yield one row per CDR3 protein sequence and no DNA. The V and J calls follow TCRdb's processing rather than the paper's. This sample's table has entries for around 7,800 distinct CDR3 sequences. Together, the top ten hold approximately 4.7% of the sample.

Each sample's TRB amplification started from approximately 240 ng of peripheral blood genomic DNA, which corresponds to tens of thousands of genome equivalents. What the work shows at the level of the full study, not this receptor alone: Healthy donors showed about 3-fold more exclusive TRB clusters than active autoimmune hepatitis patients, consistent with an autoimmunity-wide signature. The T cell clusters were defined only in silico, and the functional role of the clusters was left to be validated experimentally. The cluster-lack signature was not seen for secondary cytopenia versus CLL, apparently masked by the dominant lymphoma-associated repertoire. GLIPH suggested that primary autoimmune cytopenia patients lacked physiological T cell clusters: 45 to 55 clusters were exclusive to healthy donors versus around 18 exclusive to patients. TRB repertoire shifts, with less even repertoires observed in secondary cytopenia and CLL, were mostly attributed to lymphoma bias rather than autoimmunity.

The receptor was derived from a human donor with an autoimmune cytopenia or autoimmune hepatitis (not recorded which). The sample taken for sequencing was peripheral blood.

The CDR3 protein sequence reads: CASIPGLKGTDTQYF. Recombination connected TRBV6-1 to TRBJ2-3; TCRdb gives TRBD2 as the D gene, but with no DNA this cannot be confirmed. For CDR1 and CDR2, the germline V gene lists MNHNS and SASEGT. The CDR3 starts with the cysteine, ends with the phenylalanine, and has 15 residues. Only the protein is available.